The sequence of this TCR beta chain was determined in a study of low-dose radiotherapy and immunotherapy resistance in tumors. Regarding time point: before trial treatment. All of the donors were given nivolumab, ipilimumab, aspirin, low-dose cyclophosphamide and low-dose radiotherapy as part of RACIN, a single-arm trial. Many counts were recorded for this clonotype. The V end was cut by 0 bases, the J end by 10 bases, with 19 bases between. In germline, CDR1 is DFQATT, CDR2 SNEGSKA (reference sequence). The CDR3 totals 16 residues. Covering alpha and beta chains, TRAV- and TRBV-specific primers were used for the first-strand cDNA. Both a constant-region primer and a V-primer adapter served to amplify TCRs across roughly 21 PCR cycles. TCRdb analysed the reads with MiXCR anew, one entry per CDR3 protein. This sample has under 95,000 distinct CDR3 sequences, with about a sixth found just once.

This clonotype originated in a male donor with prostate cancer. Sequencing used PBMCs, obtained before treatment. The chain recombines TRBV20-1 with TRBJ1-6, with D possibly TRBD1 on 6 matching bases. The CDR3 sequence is CSARDLKPGDGSPLHF. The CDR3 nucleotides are TGCAGTGCTAGAGATCTCAAGCCAGGGGACGGATCACCCCTCCACTTT.